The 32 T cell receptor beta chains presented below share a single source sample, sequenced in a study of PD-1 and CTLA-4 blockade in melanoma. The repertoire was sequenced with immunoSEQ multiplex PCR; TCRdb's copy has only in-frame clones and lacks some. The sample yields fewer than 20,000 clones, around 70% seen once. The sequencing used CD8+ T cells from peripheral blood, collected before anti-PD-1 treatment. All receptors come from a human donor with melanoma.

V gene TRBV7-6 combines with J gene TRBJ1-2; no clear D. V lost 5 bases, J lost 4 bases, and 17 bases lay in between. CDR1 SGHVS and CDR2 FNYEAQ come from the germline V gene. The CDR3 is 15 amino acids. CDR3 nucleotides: TGTGCCAGCAGCGCCTTAACGGCTCGGGCCTATGGCTACACCTTC. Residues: CASSALTARAYGYTF.

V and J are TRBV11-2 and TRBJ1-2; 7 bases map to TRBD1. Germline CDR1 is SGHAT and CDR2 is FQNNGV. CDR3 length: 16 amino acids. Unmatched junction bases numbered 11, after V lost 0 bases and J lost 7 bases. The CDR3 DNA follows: TGTGCCAGCAGCTTAGATTTCCCCACAGGGGTTGTTGGCTACACCTTC. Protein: CASSLDFPTGVVGYTF. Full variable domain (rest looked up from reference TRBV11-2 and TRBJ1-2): EAGVAQSPRYKIIEKRQSVAFWCNPISGHATLYWYQQILGQGPKLLIQFQNNGVVDDSQLPKDRFSAERLKGVDSTLKIQPAKLEDSAVYLCASSLDFPTGVVGYTFGSGTRLTVV.

This CDR3 is CASSIGSSYNEQFF. CDR3 coding DNA: TGTGCCAGTAGTATCGGGAGCTCCTACAATGAGCAGTTCTTC. The V and J genes are TRBV19 and TRBJ2-1; a weak D match, TRBD2 (6 bases). Deletions cut 3 bases from V and 0 bases from J, with 6 bases between. Germline CDR1 LNHDA, CDR2 SQIVND (reference sequence). This CDR3 is built from 14 residues.

The CDR3 sequence: CASSQEAKHNEQFF. The CDR3 DNA follows: TGTGCCAGCAGCCAAGAAGCGAAACACAATGAGCAGTTCTTC. The chain employs TRBV4-2 and TRBJ2-1; the D is unclear. Trimming shortened V by 0 bases and J by 5 bases, and 8 bases separated the two germline ends. CDR1 and CDR2 (germline): LGHNA, YNFKEQ. The CDR3 is 14 amino acids.

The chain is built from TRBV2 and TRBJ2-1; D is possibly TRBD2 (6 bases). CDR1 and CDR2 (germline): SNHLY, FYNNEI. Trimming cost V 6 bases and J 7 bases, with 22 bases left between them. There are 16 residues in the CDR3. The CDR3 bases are TGTGCCAGCAGCGCGGGACTCCAAACTTCGGGAAATGAGCAGTTCTTC. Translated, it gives CASSAGLQTSGNEQFF.

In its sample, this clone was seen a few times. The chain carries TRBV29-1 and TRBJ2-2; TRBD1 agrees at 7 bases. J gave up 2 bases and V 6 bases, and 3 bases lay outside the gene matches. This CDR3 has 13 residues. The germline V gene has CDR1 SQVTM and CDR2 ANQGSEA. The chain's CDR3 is CSVGDSNTGELFF. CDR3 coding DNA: TGCAGCGTGGGGGACAGCAACACCGGGGAGCTGTTTTTT.

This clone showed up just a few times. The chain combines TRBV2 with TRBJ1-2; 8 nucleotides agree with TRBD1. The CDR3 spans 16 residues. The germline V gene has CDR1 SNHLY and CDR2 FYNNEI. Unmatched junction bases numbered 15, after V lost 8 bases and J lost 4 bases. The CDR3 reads CASGPGQAPMLYGYTF. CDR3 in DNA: TGTGCCAGCGGACCGGGACAGGCACCGATGCTCTATGGCTACACCTTC. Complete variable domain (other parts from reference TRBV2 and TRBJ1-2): EPEVTQTPSHQVTQMGQEVILRCVPISNHLYFYWYRQILGQKVEFLVSFYNNEISEKSEIFDDQFSVERPDGSNFTLKIRSTKLEDSAMYFCASGPGQAPMLYGYTFGSGTRLTVV.

CDR3 sequence (DNA): TGCGCCAGCAGCCAAGATCGGACAGGGATGAACACTGAAGCTTTCTTT. Its protein is CASSQDRTGMNTEAFF. The chain combines TRBV4-1 with TRBJ1-1; 8 bases map to TRBD1. The CDR3 sequence is 16 residues long. The trim removed 0 bases at V and 0 bases at J, leaving 3 bases unmatched. The germline V gene has CDR1 MGHRA and CDR2 YSYEKL.

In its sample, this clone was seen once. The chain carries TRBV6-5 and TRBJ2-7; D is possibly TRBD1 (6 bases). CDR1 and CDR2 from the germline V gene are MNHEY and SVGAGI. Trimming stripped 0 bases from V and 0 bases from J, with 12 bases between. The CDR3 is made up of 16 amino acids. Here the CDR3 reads CASSYSAQGLSYEQYF. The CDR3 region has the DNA TGTGCCAGCAGTTACTCGGCACAGGGCCTCTCCTACGAGCAGTACTTC.

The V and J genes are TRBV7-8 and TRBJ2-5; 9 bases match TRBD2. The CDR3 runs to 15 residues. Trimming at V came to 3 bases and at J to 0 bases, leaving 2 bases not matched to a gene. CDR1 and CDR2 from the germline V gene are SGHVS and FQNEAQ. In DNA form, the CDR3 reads TGTGCCAGCAGCTTGGCTAGCGGGGACCAAGAGACCCAGTACTTC. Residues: CASSLASGDQETQYF.

As DNA, the CDR3 is TGTGCCAGCAGCCCAGGGGCAGGGGACAACGAGCAGTACTTC. Protein sequence: CASSPGAGDNEQYF. The rearrangement links TRBV5-6 to TRBJ2-7; a weak D match, TRBD1 (6 bases). Trimming stripped 4 bases from V and 5 bases from J, with 16 bases between. The CDR3 length is 14 residues. The germline V gene encodes CDR1 SGHDT and CDR2 YYEEEE.

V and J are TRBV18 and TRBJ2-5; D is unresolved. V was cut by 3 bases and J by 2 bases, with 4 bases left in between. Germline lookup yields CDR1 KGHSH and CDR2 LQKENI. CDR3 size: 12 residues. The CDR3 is CASSPAQETQYF. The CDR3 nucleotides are TGTGCCAGCTCACCGGCTCAAGAGACCCAGTACTTC.

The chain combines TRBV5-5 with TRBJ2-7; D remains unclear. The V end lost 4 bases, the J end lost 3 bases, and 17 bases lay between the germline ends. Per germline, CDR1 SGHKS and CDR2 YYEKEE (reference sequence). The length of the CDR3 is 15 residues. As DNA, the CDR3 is TGTGCCAGCAGCCCGGACGGTTACCTTTACTACGAGCAGTACTTC. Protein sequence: CASSPDGYLYYEQYF. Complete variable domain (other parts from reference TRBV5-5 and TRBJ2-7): DAGVTQSPTHLIKTRGQQVTLRCSPISGHKSVSWYQQVLGQGPQFIFQYYEKEERGRGNFPDRFSARQFPNYSSELNVNALLLGDSALYLCASSPDGYLYYEQYFGPGTRLTVT.

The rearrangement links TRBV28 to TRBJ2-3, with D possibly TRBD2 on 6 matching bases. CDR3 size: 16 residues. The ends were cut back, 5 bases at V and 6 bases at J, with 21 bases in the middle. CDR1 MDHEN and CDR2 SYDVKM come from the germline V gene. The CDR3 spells CASSHPPGLSMDTQYF. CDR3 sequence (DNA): TGTGCCAGCAGTCACCCACCGGGACTTAGTATGGATACGCAGTATTTT.

The CDR3 is CASSFQREGLETQYF. CDR3 bases: TGTGCCAGCAGTTTTCAGCGGGAGGGCCTTGAGACCCAGTACTTC. V is TRBV6-5 and J is TRBJ2-5, with TRBD2 matching 10 bases. The V segment lost 4 bases and the J segment 5 bases; nucleotides outside the gene matches: 7. CDR1 and CDR2 from the germline V gene are MNHEY and SVGAGI. The CDR3 has 15 amino acids.

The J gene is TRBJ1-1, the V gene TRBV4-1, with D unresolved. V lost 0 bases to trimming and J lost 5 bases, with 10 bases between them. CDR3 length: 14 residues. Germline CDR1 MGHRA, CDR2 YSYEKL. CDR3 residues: CASSQDGIRTEAFF. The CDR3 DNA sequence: TGCGCCAGCAGCCAAGACGGCATTAGAACTGAAGCTTTCTTT.

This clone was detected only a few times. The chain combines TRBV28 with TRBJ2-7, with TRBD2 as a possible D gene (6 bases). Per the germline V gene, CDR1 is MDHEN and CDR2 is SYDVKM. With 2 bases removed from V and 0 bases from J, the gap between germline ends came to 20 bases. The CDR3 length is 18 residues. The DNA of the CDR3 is TGTGCCAGCAGTTTAGGGCGGGGAACGAGGGCGAGCTCCTACGAGCAGTACTTC. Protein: CASSLGRGTRASSYEQYF. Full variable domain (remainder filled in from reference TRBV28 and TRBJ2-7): DVKVTQSSRYLVKRTGEKVFLECVQDMDHENMFWYRQDPGLGLRLIYFSYDVKMKEKGDIPEGYSVSREKKERFSLILESASTNQTSMYLCASSLGRGTRASSYEQYFGPGTRLTVT.

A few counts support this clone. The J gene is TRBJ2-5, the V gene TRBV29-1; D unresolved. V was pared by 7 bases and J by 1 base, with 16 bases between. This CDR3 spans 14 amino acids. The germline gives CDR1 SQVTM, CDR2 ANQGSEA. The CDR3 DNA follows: TGCAGCGCCATCAGGTCAGGCTTCCAAGAGACCCAGTACTTC. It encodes CSAIRSGFQETQYF.

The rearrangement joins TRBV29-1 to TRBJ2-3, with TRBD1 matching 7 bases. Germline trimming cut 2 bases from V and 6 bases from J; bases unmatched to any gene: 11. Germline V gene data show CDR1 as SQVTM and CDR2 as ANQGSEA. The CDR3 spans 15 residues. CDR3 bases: TGCAGCGTTGAAAGGACAGGAGATAGTTATGATACGCAGTATTTT. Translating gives CSVERTGDSYDTQYF.

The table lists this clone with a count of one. The CDR3 here is CASSPAGGHNEQFF. In DNA, the CDR3 is TGTGCCAGCTCACCAGCGGGGGGGCATAATGAGCAGTTCTTC. The V call is TRBV18, the J call TRBJ2-1, with TRBD2 matching 9 bases. With 2 bases clipped from V and 7 bases from J, the junction kept 3 bases outside the gene matches. CDR1 is KGHSH and CDR2 is LQKENI in the germline V gene. The CDR3 has 14 amino acids.

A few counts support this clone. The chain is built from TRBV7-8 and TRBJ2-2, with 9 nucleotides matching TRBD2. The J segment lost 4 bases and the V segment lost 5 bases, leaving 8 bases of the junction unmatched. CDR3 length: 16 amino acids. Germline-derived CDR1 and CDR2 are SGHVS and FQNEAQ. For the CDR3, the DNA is TGTGCCAGCAGCCCAGCCGGGACTAGCCCCACCGGGGAGCTGTTTTTT. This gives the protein CASSPAGTSPTGELFF.

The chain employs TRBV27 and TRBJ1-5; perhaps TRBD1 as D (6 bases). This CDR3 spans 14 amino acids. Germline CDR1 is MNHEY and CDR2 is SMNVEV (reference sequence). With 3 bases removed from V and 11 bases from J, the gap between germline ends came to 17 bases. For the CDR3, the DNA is TGTGCCAGCAGTTTTACAGACAGGACAGACGCCCAGCATTTT. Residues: CASSFTDRTDAQHF.

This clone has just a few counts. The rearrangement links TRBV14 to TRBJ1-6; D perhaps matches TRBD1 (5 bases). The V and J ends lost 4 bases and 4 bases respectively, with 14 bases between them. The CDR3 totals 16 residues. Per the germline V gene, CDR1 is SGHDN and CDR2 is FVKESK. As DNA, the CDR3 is TGTGCCAGCAGCCGAGACCCGGGACGGTATAATTCACCCCTCCACTTT. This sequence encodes CASSRDPGRYNSPLHF.

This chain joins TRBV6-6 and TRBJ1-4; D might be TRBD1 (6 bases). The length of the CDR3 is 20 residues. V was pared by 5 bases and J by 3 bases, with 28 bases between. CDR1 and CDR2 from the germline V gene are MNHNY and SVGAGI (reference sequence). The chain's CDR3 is CASSPSMGGAPAGANEKLFF. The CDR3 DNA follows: TGTGCCAGCAGTCCCAGTATGGGGGGCGCCCCTGCTGGAGCTAATGAAAAACTGTTTTTT.

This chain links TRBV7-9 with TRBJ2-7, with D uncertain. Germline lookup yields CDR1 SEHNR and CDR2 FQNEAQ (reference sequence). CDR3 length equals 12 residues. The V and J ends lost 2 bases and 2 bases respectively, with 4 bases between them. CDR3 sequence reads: CASSLLPYEQYF. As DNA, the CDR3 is TGTGCCAGCAGCTTACTGCCCTACGAGCAGTACTTC. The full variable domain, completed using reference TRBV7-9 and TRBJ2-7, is DTGVSQNPRHKITKRGQNVTFRCDPISEHNRLYWYRQTLGQGPEFLTYFQNEAQLEKSRLLSDRFSAERPKGSFSTLEIQRTEQGDSAMYLCASSLLPYEQYFGPGTRLTVT.

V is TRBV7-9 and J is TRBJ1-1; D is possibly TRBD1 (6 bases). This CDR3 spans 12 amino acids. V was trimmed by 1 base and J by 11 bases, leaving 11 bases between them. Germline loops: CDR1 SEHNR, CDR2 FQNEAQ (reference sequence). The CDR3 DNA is TGTGCCAGCAGCTTAGGAAACAGGGCGGCTTTCTTT. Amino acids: CASSLGNRAAFF.

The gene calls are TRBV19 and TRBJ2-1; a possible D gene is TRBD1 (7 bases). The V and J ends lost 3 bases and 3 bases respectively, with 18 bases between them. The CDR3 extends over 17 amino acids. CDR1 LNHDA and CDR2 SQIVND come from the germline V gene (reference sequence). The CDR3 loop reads CASSISGGTDYYNEQFF. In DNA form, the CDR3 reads TGTGCCAGTAGTATTTCCGGCGGGACAGATTACTACAATGAGCAGTTCTTC.

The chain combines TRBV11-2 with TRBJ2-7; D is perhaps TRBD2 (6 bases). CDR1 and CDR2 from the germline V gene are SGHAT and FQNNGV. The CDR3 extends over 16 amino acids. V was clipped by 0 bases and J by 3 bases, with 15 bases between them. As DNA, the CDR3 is TGTGCCAGCAGCTTAGATCTCCCTCCGGACTACTACGAGCAGTACTTC. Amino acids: CASSLDLPPDYYEQYF.

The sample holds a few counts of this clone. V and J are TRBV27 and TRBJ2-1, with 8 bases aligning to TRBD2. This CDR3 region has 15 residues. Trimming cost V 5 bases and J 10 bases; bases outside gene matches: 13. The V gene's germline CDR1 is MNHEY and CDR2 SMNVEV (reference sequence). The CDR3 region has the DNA TGTGCCAGCAGTCCTTGGGGTAGCGGGGCAACGGAGCAGTTCTTC. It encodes CASSPWGSGATEQFF.

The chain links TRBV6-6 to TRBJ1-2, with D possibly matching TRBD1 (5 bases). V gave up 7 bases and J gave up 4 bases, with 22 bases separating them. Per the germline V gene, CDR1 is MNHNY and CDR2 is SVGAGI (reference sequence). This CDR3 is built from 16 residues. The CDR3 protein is CASIPIVGDPGYGYTF. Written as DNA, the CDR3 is TGTGCCAGCATCCCCATCGTAGGGGACCCAGGCTATGGCTACACCTTC.

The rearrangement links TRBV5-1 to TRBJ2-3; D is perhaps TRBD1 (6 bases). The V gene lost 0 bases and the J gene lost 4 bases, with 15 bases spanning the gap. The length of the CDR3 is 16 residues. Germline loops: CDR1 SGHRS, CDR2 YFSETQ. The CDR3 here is CASSLVGRGKADTQYF. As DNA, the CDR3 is TGCGCCAGCAGCTTGGTAGGCAGGGGAAAAGCAGATACGCAGTATTTT.

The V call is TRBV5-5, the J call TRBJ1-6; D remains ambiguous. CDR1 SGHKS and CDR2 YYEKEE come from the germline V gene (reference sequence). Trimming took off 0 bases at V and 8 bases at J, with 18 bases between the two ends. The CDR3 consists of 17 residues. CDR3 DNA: TGTGCCAGCAGCTTGGCTGGGTACGTGACGTGGGATTCACCCCTCCACTTT. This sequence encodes CASSLAGYVTWDSPLHF.